One and the same sample provided the 18 T cell receptor beta chains below, sequenced in a study of tumor-infiltrating lymphocytes in oesophageal squamous cell carcinoma. A single record per CDR3 protein comes from TCRdb applying MiXCR to the PCR reads. This sample yields 19,000 or so distinct CDR3 sequences, of which 35% to 40% are seen a single time; 30% to 45% belongs to the top ten. What was sequenced was esophageal tumor tissue. The receptor set was obtained from a male donor with esophageal squamous cell carcinoma.

This clonotype was seen a single time. The chain is built from TRBV20-1 and TRBJ2-1; 7 nucleotides agree with TRBD1. Germline V gene lookup returns CDR1 DFQATT and CDR2 SNEGSKA (reference sequence). Trimming at V came to 6 bases and at J to 4 bases, leaving 9 bases not matched to a gene. This CDR3 region has 14 residues. CDR3 DNA: TGCAGTGCCTGTACCGGGACAGAGTACAATGAGCAGTTCTTC. Residues: CSACTGTEYNEQFF.

This clonotype was observed a few times. V gene TRBV7-8 combines with J gene TRBJ2-5; 10 bases are a match to TRBD1. Gene TRBJ2-7 matches the end of the DNA better, so the J call may be wrong. This CDR3 is built from 15 residues. CDR1 and CDR2 (germline): SGHVS, FQNEAQ. The CDR3 DNA follows: TGTGCCAGCAGCCAACTCGGGGACAGGGGTTACGAGCAGTACTTC. Translated: CASSQLGDRGYEQYF.

This clonotype came up many times. The V and J genes are TRBV10-3 and TRBJ2-2; 12 bases map to TRBD2. The CDR3 is made up of 16 amino acids. The V and J ends lost 6 bases and 8 bases, in that order; junction bases with no gene match: 10. Germline V CDR1 and CDR2: ENHRY, SYGVKD. The CDR3 region has the DNA TGTGCCATCAGCCTTGGACTAGCGGGGCAAGGGGGGGAGCTGTTTTTT. Translation gives CAISLGLAGQGGELFF.

With respect to this clonotype: Possible read error: a much larger clone is one base away. The CDR3 here is CASSEPPGRNEQYF. The CDR3 coding sequence is TGTGCCAGCAGTGAGCCGCCGGGCCGCAATGAGCAGTACTTC. This chain uses TRBV25-1 with TRBJ2-5; no definite D call. CDR3 length: 14 amino acids. V was pared by 3 bases and J by 11 bases, with 19 bases between. CDR1 MGHDK and CDR2 SYGVNS come from the germline V gene. Based on the CDR3 plus reference TRBV25-1 and TRBJ2-5, the full variable domain is EADIYQTPRYLVIGTGKKITLECSQTMGHDKMYWYQQDPGMELHLIHYSYGVNSTEKGDLSSESTVSRIRTEHFPLTLESARPSHTSQYLCASSEPPGRNEQYFGPGTRLLVL.

This clonotype was detected ten times or more. The chain recombines TRBV6-1 with TRBJ1-3; D remains unclear. Per the germline V gene, CDR1 is MNHNS and CDR2 is SASEGT. V lost 6 bases, J lost 4 bases, and 13 bases lay in between. The CDR3 covers 14 residues. Here the CDR3 DNA reads TGTGCCAGCAGCTCCGGTCAGTCGGGAAACACCATATATTTT. It is translated as CASSSGQSGNTIYF.

Notes on this clonotype: This may be a read error, as it is one base from a much larger clone. CDR3 sequence (DNA): TGCGCCAGCAGCTTGGTAGGGGGCTCACTCTATGAGCAGTACTTC. Encoded protein: CASSLVGGSLYEQYF. V usage is TRBV5-1 and J usage is TRBJ2-5; 7 bases are a match to TRBD1. CDR3 length: 15 residues. CDR1 and CDR2 from the germline V gene are SGHRS and YFSETQ. The ends lost 0 bases at V and 11 bases at J; junction bases unmatched: 13.

The chain carries TRBV7-3 and TRBJ2-1; 7 nucleotides line up with TRBD2. The DNA end is more similar to TRBJ2-7, so the J call may be wrong. Germline V gives CDR1 SGHTA, CDR2 FQGTGA. The CDR3 is 14 residues long. Here the CDR3 reads CASSPMGGVPEQYF. In DNA, the CDR3 is TGTGCCAGCAGCCCGATGGGGGGGGTCCCGGAGCAGTACTTC.

The V and J genes are TRBV6-2 or TRBV6-3 and TRBJ2-6, with unresolved D. Trimming left V 7 bases short and J 0 bases short, with 10 bases between. The CDR3 spans 15 residues. CDR1 MNHEY and CDR2 SVGEGT come from the germline V gene. The CDR3 is CASTARSSGANVLTF. The CDR3 region has the DNA TGTGCCAGCACAGCCAGGAGCTCTGGGGCCAACGTCCTGACTTTC.

A word on this clonotype: This sequence may be a read error, since a much larger clone differs from it by one base. This chain joins TRBV28 and TRBJ2-7; D may be TRBD1 (6 bases). The J call may be faulty, since TRBJ2-1 better matches the DNA end. The CDR3 is 13 amino acids. Germline CDR1 MDHEN, CDR2 SYDVKM. DNA of the CDR3: TGTGCCAGCGGGACAAGTGAAACCTACGAGCAGTTCTTC. Its protein is CASGTSETYEQFF.

The chain uses TRBV4-3 and TRBJ2-1; 8 bases are a match to TRBD1. Germline CDR1 is LGHNA and CDR2 is YSLEER. V lost 1 base, J lost 4 bases, and 0 bases stayed unmatched. CDR3 length: 14 residues. The CDR3 nucleotides are TGCGCCAGCAGCCAAGGGACAGGGTACAATGAGCAGTTCTTC. Translated: CASSQGTGYNEQFF.

CDR3 region: CASSLVGRASGANVLTF. The DNA for the CDR3 is TGTGCCAGCAGCTTAGTAGGCAGGGCCTCTGGGGCCAACGTCCTGACTTTC. The chain is built from TRBV7-2 and TRBJ2-6; TRBD1 is a possible D gene (5 bases). CDR1 and CDR2 (germline): SGHTA, FQGNSA. V was shortened by 1 base and J by 0 bases, with 10 bases between the two germline ends. The CDR3 covers 17 residues.

This chain links TRBV12-3 or TRBV12-4 with TRBJ1-2, with 7 bases identical to TRBD1. The ends lost 7 bases at V and 8 bases at J; junction bases unmatched: 13. The CDR3 is 14 amino acids. CDR3 sequence (DNA): TGTGCCAGCAACGAGGCAGGGGGTTGGAGCGGCTACACCTTC. It translates to CASNEAGGWSGYTF.

This chain joins TRBV6-6 and TRBJ2-7; 13 nucleotides match TRBD2. The DNA end lines up better with TRBJ2-1; the J call may be wrong. This CDR3 comprises 15 residues. CDR1 and CDR2 from the germline V gene are MNHNY and SVGAGI (reference sequence). This CDR3 is CASSPRTSGGYEQFF. CDR3 in DNA: TGTGCCAGCAGTCCCAGGACTAGCGGGGGCTACGAGCAGTTCTTC.

In this sample, this clonotype turned up many times. The chain combines TRBV11-2 with TRBJ2-5, with 15 bases aligning to TRBD2. Germline assignment: CDR1 SGHAT and CDR2 FQNNGV. The CDR3 has 16 residues. V was clipped by 5 bases and J by 3 bases; unmatched bases: 4. The CDR3 DNA sequence: TGTGCCAGCAGCCCCAGGACTAGCGGGAGGGAAGAGACCCAGTACTTC. The encoded protein is CASSPRTSGREETQYF.

The chain links TRBV6-2 or TRBV6-3 to TRBJ2-5, with 7 bases identical to TRBD2. The assigned J gene may be wrong: the sequence end matches TRBJ2-7 better. The CDR3 spans 15 residues. The germline V gene encodes CDR1 MNHEY and CDR2 SVGEGT. The chain's CDR3 is CASSPMGGSSYEQYF. The CDR3 DNA reads as TGTGCCAGCAGCCCTATGGGCGGGAGCTCCTACGAGCAGTACTTC.

By frequency in the sample, this clonotype is medium-sized. This chain uses TRBV6-1 with TRBJ1-4; D is ambiguous. The CDR3 is 12 residues long. Germline CDR1 reads MNHNS; CDR2 reads SASEGT. Trimming removed 3 bases from V and 6 bases from J, with 5 bases in between. This CDR3 reads CASSDGDEKLFF. CDR3 DNA: TGTGCCAGCAGTGACGGGGATGAAAAACTGTTTTTT.

This clonotype has just a few counts. The gene calls are TRBV7-2 and TRBJ2-6; weak D call: TRBD2 (5 bases). The CDR3 consists of 16 residues. Per the germline V gene, CDR1 is SGHTA and CDR2 is FQGNSA. Trimming removed 3 bases at V and 0 bases at J, with 9 bases between. In DNA form, the CDR3 reads TGTGCCAGCAGCTTCGGGGTTAGCTCTGGGGCCAACGTCCTGACTTTC. Protein sequence: CASSFGVSSGANVLTF.

The chain employs TRBV2 and TRBJ2-3; D is perhaps TRBD1 or TRBD2 (5 bases each). Trimming shortened V by 4 bases and J by 0 bases, and 11 bases separated the two germline ends. The germline gives CDR1 SNHLY, CDR2 FYNNEI. This CDR3 is built from 15 residues. The CDR3 DNA is TGTGCCAGCAGTGGTGGGACGGCTAGCACAGATACGCAGTATTTT. Translating it yields CASSGGTASTDTQYF.